This T cell receptor beta chain was documented in a study of blood T cell repertoires in COVID-19. V lost 4 bases, J lost 7 bases, and 11 bases stayed unmatched. Germline CDR1 is SGHNT and CDR2 is YYREEE (reference sequence). The CDR3 runs 15 residues. Authors' data handling: Amplification of reference gene primers provided the estimated nucleated cell counts. Profiling relied on immunoSEQ multiplex PCR, and the TCRdb table lists in-frame clones only, not all of them. That table supplies the V and J calls and clone size; D and trimming were determined from the DNA. Of about 130,000 clones listed, more than 80% are singletons. This clone has only one observation.

Sequencing was carried out using peripheral blood. V gene TRBV5-4 combines with J gene TRBJ1-2; 9 nucleotides line up with TRBD1. This receptor was identified in a woman in her sixties or seventies with acute or convalescent COVID-19. The CDR3 reads CASSKLPTGGIGYTF. CDR3 bases: TGTGCCAGCAGCAAACTACCGACAGGGGGTATTGGCTACACCTTC.